The 30 T cell receptor beta chains listed next were all sequenced from one sample in a study of cytomegalovirus exposure and HLA in healthy donors. Clones were read by immunoSEQ multiplex PCR, and TCRdb kept only the in-frame ones, dropping some. Among some 180,000 clones listed, about 81% were seen once. The material sequenced was PBMCs. These receptors were obtained from a woman in her twenties or thirties in good health and CMV-seronegative.

V gene TRBV7-9 combines with J gene TRBJ1-2; 8 nucleotides match TRBD1. The CDR3 extends over 14 amino acids. The germline V gene has CDR1 SEHNR and CDR2 FQNEAQ (reference sequence). J gave up 2 bases and V 5 bases, and 4 bases lay outside the gene matches. The CDR3 DNA sequence: TGTGCCAGCAGCCGGGACAGGACCAACTATGGCTACACCTTC. The encoded protein is CASSRDRTNYGYTF.

This sequence joins TRBV5-1 and TRBJ1-2, with 9 bases matching TRBD1. The CDR3 runs 13 residues. The junction had 5 bases not matched to a gene; V was cut back by 4 bases and J by 7 bases. Germline V gene data show CDR1 as SGHRS and CDR2 as YFSETQ. The DNA of the CDR3 is TGCGCCAGCAGCCCTGGACAGGGGACTGGCTACACCTTC. Its protein product is CASSPGQGTGYTF.

This clone was counted a few times. The genes are TRBV19 and TRBJ1-2, with TRBD1 matching over 8 bases. The CDR3 has 12 amino acids. Germline assignment: CDR1 LNHDA and CDR2 SQIVND (reference sequence). V lost 8 bases, J lost 3 bases, and 2 bases stayed unmatched. The CDR3 here is CASGQGHYGYTF. For the CDR3, the DNA is TGTGCCAGTGGACAGGGCCACTATGGCTACACCTTC. The whole variable domain, remainder taken from reference TRBV19 and TRBJ1-2, is DGGITQSPKYLFRKEGQNVTLSCEQNLNHDAMYWYRQDPGQGLRLIYYSQIVNDFQKGDIAEGYSVSREKKESFPLTVTSAQKNPTAFYLCASGQGHYGYTFGSGTRLTVV.

V and J are TRBV6-5 and TRBJ2-5; D might be TRBD2 (7 bases). Trimming pared 2 bases from V and 5 bases from J, leaving 12 bases between. The V gene's germline CDR1 is MNHEY and CDR2 SVGAGI. The CDR3 covers 14 residues. CDR3 bases: TGTGCCAGCAGTTACGAGGGGGGGGGTGAGACCCAGTACTTC. Amino acid sequence: CASSYEGGGETQYF.

The V and J genes are TRBV6-5 and TRBJ1-3; the match to TRBD1 covers 8 bases. The germline CDR1 and CDR2 sequences are MNHEY and SVGAGI. The CDR3 loop spans 16 amino acids. J gave up 4 bases and V 3 bases, and 8 bases lay outside the gene matches. The CDR3 nucleotides read TGTGCCAGCAGTTATGGCAGGGGGCAGTCCGGAAACACCATATATTTT. It encodes CASSYGRGQSGNTIYF.

The V gene is TRBV9, the J gene TRBJ2-7, with 9 positions matching TRBD1. J lost 6 bases, V lost 1 base, and 8 bases had no gene match. Germline lookup yields CDR1 SGDLS and CDR2 YYNGEE. This CDR3 comprises 15 residues. Here the CDR3 reads CASSVSGDRVFEQYF. The CDR3 nucleotides are TGTGCCAGCAGCGTATCAGGGGACAGGGTTTTCGAGCAGTACTTC.

The genes are TRBV28 and TRBJ2-2; weak D call: TRBD2 (6 bases). Per the germline V gene, CDR1 is MDHEN and CDR2 is SYDVKM. With 6 bases removed from V and 6 bases from J, the gap between germline ends came to 23 bases. CDR3 length: 17 amino acids. The CDR3 is CASSQTPIGGRAGELFF. Here the CDR3 DNA reads TGTGCCAGCAGCCAAACACCTATCGGGGGAAGGGCCGGGGAGCTGTTTTTT. Full variable domain (missing parts from reference TRBV28 and TRBJ2-2): DVKVTQSSRYLVKRTGEKVFLECVQDMDHENMFWYRQDPGLGLRLIYFSYDVKMKEKGDIPEGYSVSREKKERFSLILESASTNQTSMYLCASSQTPIGGRAGELFFGEGSRLTVL.

J is TRBJ2-5 and V is TRBV2, with 8 bases lining up with TRBD1. CDR3 length: 15 residues. With 3 bases clipped from V and 5 bases from J, the junction kept 8 bases outside the gene matches. The germline gives CDR1 SNHLY, CDR2 FYNNEI. The CDR3 is CASSDQGAYGETQYF. The CDR3 DNA reads as TGTGCCAGCAGTGATCAGGGGGCCTATGGGGAGACCCAGTACTTC.

The chain has TRBV5-8 and TRBJ1-2; weak D call: TRBD1 (6 bases). In germline, CDR1 is SGHTS, CDR2 YDEGEE. The CDR3 sequence is 14 residues long. The germline V and J ends were trimmed by 7 bases and 2 bases, with 15 bases remaining between them. CDR3: CASQGGGNNYGYTF. DNA of the CDR3: TGTGCCAGCCAAGGTGGGGGCAACAACTATGGCTACACCTTC.

The chain joins TRBV5-4 to TRBJ1-2; no reliable D call. The ends were cut back, 1 base at V and 1 base at J, with 5 bases in the middle. Germline V gives CDR1 SGHNT, CDR2 YYREEE (reference sequence). The CDR3 has 13 residues. CDR3 amino acids: CASSLHSNYGYTF. The CDR3 DNA reads as TGTGCCAGCAGCTTGCACAGTAACTATGGCTACACCTTC.

CDR3 bases: TGCGCCAGCTCGATTAGCGGGAGATCCACCGGGGAGCTGTTTTTT. This sequence encodes CASSISGRSTGELFF. V gene TRBV5-1 combines with J gene TRBJ2-2; TRBD2 matches at 9 bases. The CDR3 is 15 residues long. After removal of 7 bases from V and 4 bases from J, the junction contained 8 bases not matched to a gene. The V gene's germline CDR1 is SGHRS and CDR2 YFSETQ.

This chain connects TRBV7-9 to TRBJ2-7; 8 bases match TRBD2. Germline-derived CDR1 and CDR2 are SEHNR and FQNEAQ (reference sequence). The CDR3 is made up of 14 amino acids. J lost 3 bases, V lost 6 bases, and 7 bases had no gene match. This CDR3 reads CASSLRGGYYEQYF. The CDR3 region has the DNA TGTGCCAGCAGTCTTCGGGGGGGATACTACGAGCAGTACTTC.

The rearrangement joins TRBV7-8 to TRBJ2-3; 8 bases align to TRBD2. Germline CDR1 and CDR2: SGHVS and FQNEAQ. J gave up 5 bases and V 4 bases, and 11 bases lay outside the gene matches. CDR3 length: 16 residues. CDR3 sequence (DNA): TGTGCCAGCAGCTCGCTGGCGGGAGGCCGTGGAGATACGCAGTATTTT. Translation gives CASSSLAGGRGDTQYF.

The V call is TRBV2, the J call TRBJ2-5, with 8 bases fitting TRBD2. Looked up from germline, CDR1 is SNHLY and CDR2 is FYNNEI. V trimming: 2 bases; J trimming: 7 bases; junction bases outside the gene matches: 3. The CDR3 is 13 amino acids. The DNA for the CDR3 is TGTGCCAGCAGTGAAACTAGCGGCCTGACCCAGTACTTC. This translates into CASSETSGLTQYF.

The chain has TRBV7-2 and TRBJ1-2; tentatively, D is TRBD1 (5 bases). CDR1 and CDR2 from the germline V gene are SGHTA and FQGNSA. Trimming shortened V by 5 bases and J by 2 bases, and 12 bases separated the two germline ends. This CDR3 has 14 residues. The CDR3: CASSLGWTNYGYTF. CDR3 sequence (DNA): TGTGCCAGCAGCCTGGGGTGGACAAACTATGGCTACACCTTC.

The genes are TRBV6-1 and TRBJ1-1, with D perhaps matching TRBD1 (6 bases). The CDR3 runs 17 residues. Trimming shortened V by 4 bases and J by 1 base, and 19 bases separated the two germline ends. In germline, CDR1 is MNHNS, CDR2 SASEGT. The CDR3 protein is CASSVRGAPQGNTEAFF. In nucleotides, the CDR3 is TGTGCCAGCAGTGTCCGGGGGGCTCCTCAGGGGAACACTGAAGCTTTCTTT.

V is TRBV11-2 and J is TRBJ2-1, with 12 bases fitting TRBD2. With V trimmed by 0 bases and J by 6 bases, 6 bases remained unmatched. CDR3 size: 17 residues. Germline values: CDR1 SGHAT, CDR2 FQNNGV. CDR3 region: CASSLDAPLAGGNEQFF. The CDR3 DNA reads TGTGCCAGCAGCTTAGATGCGCCACTAGCGGGAGGCAATGAGCAGTTCTTC.

The rearrangement joins TRBV4-1 to TRBJ2-3, with unresolved D. Germline assignment: CDR1 MGHRA and CDR2 YSYEKL. V lost 1 base to trimming and J lost 0 bases, with 14 bases between them. The CDR3 is 17 residues long. The CDR3 DNA follows: TGCGCCAGCAGCCAAGGGAGTTTCGGCTCTAGCACAGATACGCAGTATTTT. It encodes CASSQGSFGSSTDTQYF.

V and J are TRBV6-9 and TRBJ2-7; D uncertain. This CDR3 comprises 11 residues. CDR1 MNHGY and CDR2 SVAAGI come from the germline V gene. V lost 7 bases, J lost 3 bases, and 7 bases lay in between. The CDR3 DNA is TGTGCCAGCATTGCACACTACGAGCAGTACTTC. As protein: CASIAHYEQYF.

The chain couples TRBV5-1 to TRBJ1-1, with 8 bases lining up with TRBD1. CDR3 length: 14 residues. J gave up 1 base and V 4 bases, and 3 bases lay outside the gene matches. Germline-derived CDR1 and CDR2 are SGHRS and YFSETQ. CDR3 protein: CASSRTGGNTEAFF. The CDR3 nucleotides are TGCGCCAGCAGCCGTACAGGGGGGAACACTGAAGCTTTCTTT. The full variable domain, completed using reference TRBV5-1 and TRBJ1-1, is KAGVTQTPRYLIKTRGQQVTLSCSPISGHRSVSWYQQTPGQGLQFLFEYFSETQRNKGNFPGRFSGRQFSNSRSEMNVSTLELGDSALYLCASSRTGGNTEAFFGQGTRLTVV.

This sequence joins TRBV27 and TRBJ2-1; D perhaps matches TRBD2 (5 bases). The V gene lost 5 bases and the J gene lost 4 bases, with 15 bases spanning the gap. This CDR3 is built from 15 residues. Germline lookup yields CDR1 MNHEY and CDR2 SMNVEV (reference sequence). Written as DNA, the CDR3 is TGTGCCAGCAGTACTAGAACTCATACGTACAATGAGCAGTTCTTC. Translating gives CASSTRTHTYNEQFF.

This clone was observed a few times. This rearrangement joins TRBV5-5 to TRBJ2-1; 7 positions agree with TRBD1. V was clipped by 0 bases and J by 7 bases; unmatched bases: 7. The V gene's germline CDR1 is SGHKS and CDR2 YYEKEE (reference sequence). This CDR3 is built from 15 residues. CDR3 loop: CASSLVIGGWNEQFF. The CDR3 DNA follows: TGTGCCAGCAGCTTGGTGATAGGGGGCTGGAATGAGCAGTTCTTC.

This clone was found once. J is TRBJ1-2 and V is TRBV5-8, with 7 positions matching TRBD1. V lost 5 bases, J lost 8 bases, and 9 bases stayed unmatched. The germline gives CDR1 SGHTS, CDR2 YDEGEE. The CDR3 totals 13 residues. The CDR3: CASRETGTGGYTF. The CDR3 DNA reads as TGTGCCAGCAGGGAGACAGGGACGGGAGGCTACACCTTC.

The CDR3 spells CASSLRQGLMNTEAFF. DNA of the CDR3: TGTGCCAGCAGTCTCCGACAGGGGCTGATGAACACTGAAGCTTTCTTT. The gene calls are TRBV28 and TRBJ1-1; TRBD1 matches 8 bases. V was pared by 5 bases and J by 0 bases, with 8 bases of the junction left unmatched. Looked up from germline, CDR1 is MDHEN and CDR2 is SYDVKM. CDR3 length equals 16 residues.

This chain uses TRBV6-1 with TRBJ1-2; the match to TRBD1 covers 9 bases. The CDR3 extends over 14 amino acids. The germline CDR1 and CDR2 sequences are MNHNS and SASEGT. Trimming cost V 6 bases and J 7 bases; bases outside gene matches: 9. The CDR3 DNA is TGTGCCAGCAGAGACCTTACAGGGGGCTCTGGCTACACCTTC. Translated: CASRDLTGGSGYTF.

CDR3 nucleotide sequence: TGCGCCAGCAGCTTGCCGGGGACAGGGCGGGAAAAACTGTTTTTT. This encodes CASSLPGTGREKLFF. The chain combines TRBV5-1 with TRBJ1-4, with 9 bases identical to TRBD1. CDR1 and CDR2 (germline): SGHRS, YFSETQ. V lost 1 base, J lost 8 bases, and 6 bases stayed unmatched. The CDR3 length is 15 residues.

As regards this clone: No DNA is shown, since the ends of the CDR3 on it are uncertain; the CDR3 is the one TCRdb lists. V usage is TRBV6-6 and J usage is TRBJ2-3; no DNA check was done on the table's D call, TRBD1. With termini counted, the CDR3 has 15 amino acids. Germline lookup yields CDR1 MNHNY and CDR2 SVGAGI (reference sequence). The CDR3 here is CASSTSSGGTDTQYF.

The chain carries TRBV20-1 and TRBJ1-1, with no clear D. V lost 3 bases and J lost 5, with 7 bases in between. The germline V gene encodes CDR1 DFQATT and CDR2 SNEGSKA (reference sequence). The CDR3 runs to 11 residues. The CDR3 bases are TGCAGTGCTAGTCCCAGGACTGAAGCTTTCTTT. This translates into CSASPRTEAFF.

The chain carries TRBV6-5 and TRBJ1-4, with D unclear. Trimming cost V 4 bases and J 16 bases, with 10 bases left between them. This CDR3 is 10 amino acids long. The germline V gene encodes CDR1 MNHEY and CDR2 SVGAGI. The DNA for the CDR3 is TGTGCCAGCAGTTTCACCGCGGGGTTTTTT. Its protein product is CASSFTAGFF.

The chain employs TRBV5-1 and TRBJ2-7; 10 nucleotides match TRBD2. The ends lost 0 bases at V and 0 bases at J; junction bases unmatched: 3. This CDR3 region has 16 residues. From germline, CDR1 is SGHRS and CDR2 YFSETQ. The CDR3 here is CASSLALAGASYEQYF. CDR3 DNA sequence: TGCGCCAGCAGCTTGGCCCTAGCGGGGGCCTCCTACGAGCAGTACTTC.